Below, 14 T cell receptor beta chains from the same sample are listed, as sequenced in a study of T cells in Graves' hyperthyroidism and ophthalmopathy. Regions amplified from RNA transcripts were the TCR beta CDR3 regions. Using the HTBI primer set, a first-round RT-PCR was run on the TCR CDR3. TCRdb ran MiXCR on the multiplex PCR reads and lists one entry per CDR3 protein. Seen here are under 350,000 distinct CDR3 sequences, about an eighth observed once, and the top ten hold less than 8%. Sequencing was carried out using blood. These receptors were collected from a woman aged 40 to 49 with Graves' hyperthyroidism.

Many counts were recorded for this clonotype. The genes are TRBV7-9 and TRBJ1-1, with D uncertain. This CDR3 region has 17 residues. Germline-derived CDR1 and CDR2 are SEHNR and FQNEAQ (reference sequence). Trimming shortened V by 3 bases and J by 5 bases, and 22 bases separated the two germline ends. This chain's CDR3 is CASSFISRVNLRTEAFF. CDR3 coding DNA: TGTGCCAGCAGCTTTATCAGCCGGGTAAACCTCCGGACTGAAGCTTTCTTT.

At least ten counts were recorded for this clonotype. V and J are TRBV28 and TRBJ2-5; D is ambiguous. The CDR3 contains 13 residues. The germline V gene encodes CDR1 MDHEN and CDR2 SYDVKM. V was trimmed by 1 base and J by 6 bases, leaving 9 bases between them. The CDR3 nucleotides read TGTGCCAGCAGTTTATCTAGGATGAAGACCCAGTACTTC. Protein: CASSLSRMKTQYF.

This clonotype was seen a handful of times. The rearrangement links TRBV19 to TRBJ2-1; 8 bases are a match to TRBD2. V shed 2 bases and J 0 bases; nucleotides not matched to a gene: 9. Germline CDR1 is LNHDA and CDR2 is SQIVND (reference sequence). The CDR3 spans 18 residues. The CDR3 nucleotides read TGTGCCAGTAGTATATGGGCGGGAGGCACCAGCTCCTACAATGAGCAGTTCTTC. This gives the protein CASSIWAGGTSSYNEQFF. Combining the CDR3 with reference TRBV19 and TRBJ2-1 gives the whole variable domain DGGITQSPKYLFRKEGQNVTLSCEQNLNHDAMYWYRQDPGQGLRLIYYSQIVNDFQKGDIAEGYSVSREKKESFPLTVTSAQKNPTAFYLCASSIWAGGTSSYNEQFFGPGTRLTVL.

This clonotype was recorded a few times. The gene calls are TRBV10-3 and TRBJ1-1; D unclear. The CDR3 totals 13 residues. Germline V CDR1 and CDR2: ENHRY, SYGVKD. The V and J ends lost 8 bases and 7 bases respectively, with 17 bases between them. The CDR3 DNA is TGTGCCATCGAGTCCAGCCAAAGGGATGAAGCTTTCTTT. It yields the protein CAIESSQRDEAFF.

This clonotype was observed many times. The V gene is TRBV5-1, the J gene TRBJ2-7; TRBD2 is a possible D gene (6 bases). The CDR3 has 14 amino acids. Trimming removed 6 bases from V and 6 bases from J, with 19 bases in between. Germline values: CDR1 SGHRS, CDR2 YFSETQ. CDR3 nucleotides: TGCGCCAGCACAACCGGGACTGGACCTCGCGAGCAGTACTTC. It codes for CASTTGTGPREQYF.

Details on this clonotype: Since a much larger clone is just one base distant, this may be a read error. The chain couples TRBV6-2 or TRBV6-3 to TRBJ2-7, with D perhaps matching TRBD1 or TRBD2 (7 bases each). The CDR3 totals 14 residues. V shed 7 bases and J shed 5 bases, with 18 bases lying between them. Germline values: CDR1 MNHEY, CDR2 SVGEGT. The DNA of the CDR3 is TGTGCCAGCAAGCTGGGACAGCGGGGAAACGAGCAGTACTTC. It yields the protein CASKLGQRGNEQYF.

The chain is built from TRBV30 and TRBJ2-1; D might be TRBD2 (7 bases). The germline gives CDR1 GTSNPN, CDR2 SVGIG (reference sequence). The ends were cut back, 4 bases at V and 3 bases at J, with 16 bases in the middle. This CDR3 is 15 amino acids long. The CDR3: CAWNGGGSSYNEQFF. DNA of the CDR3: TGTGCCTGGAATGGGGGCGGGAGCAGCTACAATGAGCAGTTCTTC.

This clonotype came up many times. The rearrangement links TRBV7-2 to TRBJ2-2; unclear D gene. This CDR3 spans 13 amino acids. Germline CDR1 is SGHTA and CDR2 is FQGNSA. The V gene lost 5 bases and the J gene lost 4 bases, with 8 bases spanning the gap. The CDR3 sequence: CASSDRGTGELFF. The CDR3 nucleotides are TGTGCCAGCAGCGATCGCGGCACCGGGGAGCTGTTTTTT.

The rearrangement links TRBV30 to TRBJ1-4, with D hard to call. Germline assignment: CDR1 GTSNPN and CDR2 SVGIG (reference sequence). The CDR3 length is 13 residues. Trimming pared 5 bases from V and 8 bases from J, leaving 15 bases between. CDR3 residues: CAWAPIEGEKLFF. The CDR3 DNA reads TGTGCCTGGGCCCCGATCGAGGGAGAAAAACTGTTTTTT. The whole variable domain, remainder taken from reference TRBV30 and TRBJ1-4, is SQTIHQWPATLVQPVGSPLSLECTVEGTSNPNLYWYRQAAGRGLQLLFYSVGIGQISSEVPQNLSASRPQDRQFILSSKKLLLSDSGFYLCAWAPIEGEKLFFGSGTQLSVL.

This clonotype has ten or more counts. V gene TRBV6-1 combines with J gene TRBJ1-5; D unresolved. CDR1 is MNHNS and CDR2 is SASEGT in the germline V gene. CDR3 length: 12 amino acids. V was trimmed by 10 bases and J by 3 bases, leaving 10 bases between them. In DNA form, the CDR3 reads TGTGCCACCTCGGCGCCCAATCAGCCCCAGCATTTT. Protein sequence: CATSAPNQPQHF.

This clonotype was counted only a few times. A much larger clone lies one base from this, so it may be a read error. The J gene is TRBJ1-5, the V gene TRBV2; D call uncertain. The CDR3 sequence is 13 residues long. Between the trimmed V and J ends, which lost 5 bases and 5 bases, there was a span of 10 bases. Germline lookup yields CDR1 SNHLY and CDR2 FYNNEI. The chain's CDR3 is CASSREFDQPQHF. The DNA for the CDR3 is TGTGCCAGCAGTAGGGAATTTGATCAGCCCCAGCATTTT. Full variable domain (outside the CDR3, taken from reference TRBV2 and TRBJ1-5): EPEVTQTPSHQVTQMGQEVILRCVPISNHLYFYWYRQILGQKVEFLVSFYNNEISEKSEIFDDQFSVERPDGSNFTLKIRSTKLEDSAMYFCASSREFDQPQHFGDGTRLSIL.

In this sample, this clonotype turned up a few times. The chain carries TRBV19 and TRBJ2-2, with D unresolved. The CDR3 has 13 amino acids. CDR1 LNHDA and CDR2 SQIVND come from the germline V gene (reference sequence). The V and J ends lost 5 bases and 1 base respectively, with 5 bases between them. The chain's CDR3 is CASSVGNTGELFF. The CDR3 DNA reads as TGTGCCAGTAGTGTGGGGAACACCGGGGAGCTGTTTTTT.

As to this clonotype: Possible read error: a much larger clone is one base away. The CDR3 is CASSFRQGRVHEQYF. The CDR3 coding sequence is TGTGCCAGCAGTTTCAGGCAGGGGAGGGTCCATGAGCAGTACTTC. V gene TRBV12-3 or TRBV12-4 combines with J gene TRBJ2-7; TRBD2 might be the D (7 bases). The CDR3 covers 15 residues. Trimming pared 3 bases from V and 7 bases from J, leaving 19 bases between.

The chain uses TRBV12-3 or TRBV12-4 and TRBJ2-5; D is possibly TRBD2 (5 bases). The J call may be incorrect, as the DNA end agrees better with TRBJ2-1. The CDR3 spans 16 residues. Here the CDR3 DNA reads TGTGCCAGCAGTTTATCGGCGGGTGTGGGCCAAGAGACCCAGTTCTTC. Protein sequence: CASSLSAGVGQETQFF.